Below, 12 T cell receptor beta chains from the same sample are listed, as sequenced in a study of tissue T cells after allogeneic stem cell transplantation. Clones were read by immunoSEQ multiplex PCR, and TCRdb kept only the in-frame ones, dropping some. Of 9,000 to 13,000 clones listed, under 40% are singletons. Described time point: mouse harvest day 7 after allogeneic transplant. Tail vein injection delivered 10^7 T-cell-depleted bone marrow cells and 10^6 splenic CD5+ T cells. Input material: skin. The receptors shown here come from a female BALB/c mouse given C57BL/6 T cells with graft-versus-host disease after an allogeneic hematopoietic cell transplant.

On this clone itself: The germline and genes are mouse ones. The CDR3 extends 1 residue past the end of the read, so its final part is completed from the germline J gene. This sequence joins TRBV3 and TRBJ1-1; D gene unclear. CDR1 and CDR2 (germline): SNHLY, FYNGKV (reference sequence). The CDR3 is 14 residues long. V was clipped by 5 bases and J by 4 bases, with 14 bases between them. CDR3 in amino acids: CASSPRGSGTEVFF. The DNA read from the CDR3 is TGTGCCAGCAGCCCCCGCGGGTCAGGCACAGAAGTCTTC.

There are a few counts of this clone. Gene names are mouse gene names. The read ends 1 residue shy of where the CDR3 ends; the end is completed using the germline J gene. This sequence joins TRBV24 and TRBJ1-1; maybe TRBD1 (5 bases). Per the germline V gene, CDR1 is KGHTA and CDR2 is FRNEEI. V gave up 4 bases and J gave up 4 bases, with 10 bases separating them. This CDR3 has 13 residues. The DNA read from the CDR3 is TGTGCCAGCAGTCCTAGGGGAGCCACAGAAGTCTTC. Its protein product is CASSPRGATEVF. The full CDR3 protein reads CASSPRGATEVFF.

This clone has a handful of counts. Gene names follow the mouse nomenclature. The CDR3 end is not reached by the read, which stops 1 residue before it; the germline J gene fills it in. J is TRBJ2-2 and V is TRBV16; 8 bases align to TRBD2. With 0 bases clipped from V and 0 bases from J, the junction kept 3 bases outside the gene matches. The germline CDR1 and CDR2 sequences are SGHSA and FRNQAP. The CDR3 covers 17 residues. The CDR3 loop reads CASSLELGGANTGQLYF. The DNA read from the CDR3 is TGTGCAAGCAGCTTAGAGTTGGGGGGGGCAAACACCGGGCAGCTCTAC.

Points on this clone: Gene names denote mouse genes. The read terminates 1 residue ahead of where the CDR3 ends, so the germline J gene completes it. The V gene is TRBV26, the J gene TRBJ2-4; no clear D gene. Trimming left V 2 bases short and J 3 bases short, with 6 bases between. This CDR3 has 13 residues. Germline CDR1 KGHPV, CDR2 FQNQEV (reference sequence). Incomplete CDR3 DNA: TGTGCCAGCAGTCTGAGGGCCCAAAACACCTTGTAC. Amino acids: CASSLRAQNTLY. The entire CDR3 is CASSLRAQNTLYF.

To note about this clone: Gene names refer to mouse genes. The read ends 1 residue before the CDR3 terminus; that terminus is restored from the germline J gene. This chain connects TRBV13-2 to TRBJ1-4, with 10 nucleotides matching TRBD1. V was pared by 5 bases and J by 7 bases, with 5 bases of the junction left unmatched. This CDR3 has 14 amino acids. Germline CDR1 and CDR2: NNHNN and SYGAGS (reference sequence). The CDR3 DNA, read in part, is TGTGCCAGCGGGGAGACAGGGGGCAGCGAAAGATTATTT. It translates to CASGETGGSERLF. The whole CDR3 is CASGETGGSERLFF.

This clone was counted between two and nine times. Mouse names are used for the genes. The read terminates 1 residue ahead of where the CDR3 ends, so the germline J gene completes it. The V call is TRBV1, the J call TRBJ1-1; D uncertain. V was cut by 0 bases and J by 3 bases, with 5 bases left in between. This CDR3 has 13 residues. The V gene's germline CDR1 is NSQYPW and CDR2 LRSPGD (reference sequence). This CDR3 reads CTCSAERDTEVFF. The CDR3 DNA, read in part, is TGCACCTGCAGTGCAGAAAGGGACACAGAAGTCTTC.

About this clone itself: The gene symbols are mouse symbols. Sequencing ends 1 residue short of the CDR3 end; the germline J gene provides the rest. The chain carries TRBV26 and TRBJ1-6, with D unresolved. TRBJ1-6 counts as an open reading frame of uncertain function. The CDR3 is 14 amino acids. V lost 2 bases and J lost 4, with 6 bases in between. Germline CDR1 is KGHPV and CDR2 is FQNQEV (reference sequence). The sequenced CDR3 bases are TGTGCCAGCAGTCTGGGGCAGTATAATTCGCCCCTCTAC. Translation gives CASSLGQYNSPLY. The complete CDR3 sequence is CASSLGQYNSPLYF.

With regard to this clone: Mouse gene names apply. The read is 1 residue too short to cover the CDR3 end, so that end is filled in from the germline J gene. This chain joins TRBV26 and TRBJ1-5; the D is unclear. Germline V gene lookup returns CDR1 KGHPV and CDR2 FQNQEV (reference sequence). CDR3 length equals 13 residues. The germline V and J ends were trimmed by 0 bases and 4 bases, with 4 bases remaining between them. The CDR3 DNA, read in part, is TGTGCCAGCAGTCTGTCGGGGAACCAGGCTCCGCTT. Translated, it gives CASSLSGNQAPL. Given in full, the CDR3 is CASSLSGNQAPLF.

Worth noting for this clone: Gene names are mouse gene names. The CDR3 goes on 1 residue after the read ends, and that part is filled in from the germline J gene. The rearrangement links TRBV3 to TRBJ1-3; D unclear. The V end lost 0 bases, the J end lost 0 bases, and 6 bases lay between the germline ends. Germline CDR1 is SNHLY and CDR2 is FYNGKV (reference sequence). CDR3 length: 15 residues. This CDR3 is CASSLAKYSGNTLYF. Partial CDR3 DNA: TGTGCCAGCAGCTTAGCCAAATATTCTGGAAATACGCTCTAT.

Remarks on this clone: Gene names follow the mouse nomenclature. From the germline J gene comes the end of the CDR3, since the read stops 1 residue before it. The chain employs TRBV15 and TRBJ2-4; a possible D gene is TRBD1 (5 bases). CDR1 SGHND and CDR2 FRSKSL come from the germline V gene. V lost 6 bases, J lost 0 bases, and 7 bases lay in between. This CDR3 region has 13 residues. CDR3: CASRTASQNTLYF. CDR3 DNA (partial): TGTGCCAGCAGGACAGCTAGTCAAAACACCTTGTAC.

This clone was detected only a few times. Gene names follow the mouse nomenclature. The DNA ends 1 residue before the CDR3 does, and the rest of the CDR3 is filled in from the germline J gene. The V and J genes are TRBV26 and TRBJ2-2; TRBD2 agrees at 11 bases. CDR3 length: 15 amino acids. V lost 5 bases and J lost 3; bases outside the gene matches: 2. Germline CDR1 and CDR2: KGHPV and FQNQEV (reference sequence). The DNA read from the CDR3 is TGTGCCAGCAGTTTGACTGGGGGGGACACCGGGCAGCTCTAC. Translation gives CASSLTGGDTGQLY. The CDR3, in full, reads CASSLTGGDTGQLYF.

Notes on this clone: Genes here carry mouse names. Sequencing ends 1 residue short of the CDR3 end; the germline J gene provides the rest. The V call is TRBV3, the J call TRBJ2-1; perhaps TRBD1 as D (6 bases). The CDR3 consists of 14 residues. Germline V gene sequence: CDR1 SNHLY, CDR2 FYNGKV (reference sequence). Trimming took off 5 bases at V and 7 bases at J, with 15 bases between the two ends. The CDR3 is CASSQGPGSAEQFF. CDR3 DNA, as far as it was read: TGTGCCAGCAGCCAGGGGCCAGGGAGCGCTGAGCAGTTC.